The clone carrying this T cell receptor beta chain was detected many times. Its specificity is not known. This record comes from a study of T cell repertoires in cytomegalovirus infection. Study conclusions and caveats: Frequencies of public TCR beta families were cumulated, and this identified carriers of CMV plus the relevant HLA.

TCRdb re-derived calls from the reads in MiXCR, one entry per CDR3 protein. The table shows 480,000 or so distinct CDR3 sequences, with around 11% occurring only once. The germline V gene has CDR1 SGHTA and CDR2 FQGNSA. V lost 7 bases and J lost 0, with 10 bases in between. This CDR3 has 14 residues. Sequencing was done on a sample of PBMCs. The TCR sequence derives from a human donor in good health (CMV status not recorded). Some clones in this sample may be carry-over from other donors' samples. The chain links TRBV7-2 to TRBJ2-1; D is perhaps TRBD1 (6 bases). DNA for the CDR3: TGTGCCAGCACCGACAGGAGCTCCTACAATGAGCAGTTCTTC. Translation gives CASTDRSSYNEQFF.